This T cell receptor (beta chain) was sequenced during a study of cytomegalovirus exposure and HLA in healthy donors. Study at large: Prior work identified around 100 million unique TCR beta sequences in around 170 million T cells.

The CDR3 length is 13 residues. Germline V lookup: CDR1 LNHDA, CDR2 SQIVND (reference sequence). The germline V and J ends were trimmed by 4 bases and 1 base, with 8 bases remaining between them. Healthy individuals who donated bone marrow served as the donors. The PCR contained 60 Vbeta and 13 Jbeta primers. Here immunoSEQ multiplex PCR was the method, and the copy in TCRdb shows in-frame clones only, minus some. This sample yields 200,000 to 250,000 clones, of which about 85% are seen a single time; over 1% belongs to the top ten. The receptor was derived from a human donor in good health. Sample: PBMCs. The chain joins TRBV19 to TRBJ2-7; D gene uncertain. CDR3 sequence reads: CASSTGSSYEQYF. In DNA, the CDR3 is TGTGCCAGTAGTACCGGGTCTTCCTACGAGCAGTACTTC.